A single sample gave rise to the 10 T cell receptor beta chains below, sequenced in a study of blood T cell repertoires in COVID-19. TCRdb keeps only in-frame clones here, not all; method: immunoSEQ multiplex PCR. The table shows about 140,000 clones, with roughly 80% occurring only once. The material sequenced was peripheral blood. The source is a woman aged 80 or over with acute or convalescent COVID-19.

The rearrangement joins TRBV15 to TRBJ1-2; 7 nucleotides line up with TRBD1. The V segment lost 3 bases and the J segment 0 bases; nucleotides outside the gene matches: 4. Per germline, CDR1 LNHNV and CDR2 YYDKDF (reference sequence). The CDR3 contains 15 residues. This CDR3 reads CATSRRDRPNYGYTF. CDR3 sequence (DNA): TGTGCCACCAGCAGGAGGGACAGACCTAACTATGGCTACACCTTC. Full variable domain (outside the CDR3, taken from reference TRBV15 and TRBJ1-2): DAMVIQNPRYQVTQFGKPVTLSCSQTLNHNVMYWYQQKSSQAPKLLFHYYDKDFNNEADTPDNFQSRRPNTSFCFLDIRSPGLGDTAMYLCATSRRDRPNYGYTFGSGTRLTVV.

This rearrangement joins TRBV3-1 (or the pseudogene TRBV3-2) to TRBJ1-2; D is perhaps TRBD1 (6 bases). Deletions cut 4 bases from V and 13 bases from J, with 19 bases between. CDR1 is LGHDT, CDR2 YNNKEL, per germline (reference sequence). The CDR3 is 13 residues long. CDR3 nucleotide sequence: TGTGCCAGCAGCCCTGGGCAACAGGGAGTAGTCACCTTC. Translation: CASSPGQQGVVTF.

V gene TRBV24-1 combines with J gene TRBJ2-5; possible D gene TRBD1, 6 bases. CDR3 length: 16 residues. V shed 0 bases and J shed 1 base, with 11 bases lying between them. Germline V gene data show CDR1 as KGHDR and CDR2 as SFDVKD. The CDR3 loop reads CATSDLQGGFQETQYF. The CDR3 DNA is TGTGCCACCAGTGATTTGCAAGGGGGATTCCAAGAGACCCAGTACTTC.

The chain has TRBV7-2 and TRBJ2-1, with TRBD2 identical over 9 bases. The CDR3 consists of 16 residues. Trimming at V came to 2 bases and at J to 4 bases, leaving 6 bases not matched to a gene. Per germline, CDR1 SGHTA and CDR2 FQGNSA. This CDR3 is CASSLLAGGSYNEQFF. The CDR3 DNA reads as TGTGCCAGCAGCTTACTTGCGGGGGGGTCATACAATGAGCAGTTCTTC.

V is TRBV11-2 and J is TRBJ2-5; D unclear. Germline V gives CDR1 SGHAT, CDR2 FQNNGV. The CDR3 length is 12 residues. Trimming shortened V by 5 bases and J by 9 bases, and 13 bases separated the two germline ends. The chain's CDR3 is CASSPETRPQYF. The DNA of the CDR3 is TGTGCCAGCAGCCCGGAGACTCGGCCCCAGTACTTC.

This chain joins TRBV27 and TRBJ2-1, with 7 bases fitting TRBD2. V shed 5 bases and J 6 bases; nucleotides not matched to a gene: 13. Germline V lookup: CDR1 MNHEY, CDR2 SMNVEV (reference sequence). The CDR3 is 16 residues long. DNA for the CDR3: TGTGCCAGCAGTCCCTTTTTCGGGAGGAGTGGCAATGAGCAGTTCTTC. Protein sequence: CASSPFFGRSGNEQFF.

The CDR3 here is CASSPSRQASYEQYF. The CDR3 DNA reads as TGTGCCAGCTCACCATCAAGGCAGGCTTCCTACGAGCAGTACTTC. This chain uses TRBV18 with TRBJ2-7; D unresolved. Germline values: CDR1 KGHSH, CDR2 LQKENI. The CDR3 extends over 15 amino acids. V lost 2 bases and J lost 1, with 12 bases in between.

The J gene is TRBJ2-4, the V gene TRBV19; 12 nucleotides match TRBD1. V was clipped by 3 bases and J by 11 bases; unmatched bases: 5. CDR1 LNHDA and CDR2 SQIVND come from the germline V gene (reference sequence). The CDR3 has 14 residues. Written as DNA, the CDR3 is TGTGCCAGTAGTATCGGGGACAGGGGGCCATTTCAGTACTTC. Its protein product is CASSIGDRGPFQYF.

V gene TRBV29-1 combines with J gene TRBJ1-3, with D unclear. The CDR3 covers 14 residues. V gave up 2 bases and J gave up 4 bases, with 12 bases separating them. Per the germline V gene, CDR1 is SQVTM and CDR2 is ANQGSEA. This CDR3 is CSVEYPGYGNTIYF. The CDR3, as DNA: TGCAGCGTTGAATATCCGGGGTACGGAAACACCATATATTTT.

The rearrangement uses TRBV5-1 and TRBJ2-2; the match to TRBD2 covers 7 bases. CDR1 SGHRS and CDR2 YFSETQ come from the germline V gene. The CDR3 consists of 16 residues. J lost 6 bases, V lost 3 bases, and 11 bases had no gene match. The CDR3 DNA reads TGCGCCAGCAGCTCCTTCCAGGGAGGGTTGGCCGGGGAGCTGTTTTTT. Translating it yields CASSSFQGGLAGELFF.